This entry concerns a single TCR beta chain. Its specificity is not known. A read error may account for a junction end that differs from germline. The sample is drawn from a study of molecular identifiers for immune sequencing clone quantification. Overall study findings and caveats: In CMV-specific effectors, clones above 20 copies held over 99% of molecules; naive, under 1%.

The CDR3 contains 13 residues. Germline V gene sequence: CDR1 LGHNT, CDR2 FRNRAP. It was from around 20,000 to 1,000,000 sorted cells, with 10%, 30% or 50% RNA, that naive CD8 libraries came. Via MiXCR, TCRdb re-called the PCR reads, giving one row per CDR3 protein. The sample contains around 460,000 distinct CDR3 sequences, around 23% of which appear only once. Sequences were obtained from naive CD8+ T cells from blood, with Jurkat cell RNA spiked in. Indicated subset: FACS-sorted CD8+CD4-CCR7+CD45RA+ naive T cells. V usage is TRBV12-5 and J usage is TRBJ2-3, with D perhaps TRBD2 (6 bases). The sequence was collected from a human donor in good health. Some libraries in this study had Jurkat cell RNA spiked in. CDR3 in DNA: TGTGCTGGTGGCCCCACCGGGGGTGATACGCAGTATTTT. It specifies CAGGPTGGDTQYF.